This T cell receptor beta chain is from a study of T cells in Graves' hyperthyroidism and ophthalmopathy. This clonotype was counted between two and nine times. It was RNA transcripts that yielded the amplified TCR beta CDR3 regions. Initially, a first-round RT-PCR of the TCR CDR3 employed the HTBI primer set. MiXCR was run by TCRdb on the multiplex PCR reads, yielding one entry per CDR3 protein. The data show 500,000 to 800,000 distinct CDR3 sequences, about 45% seen once. Diagnoses rested on clinical symptoms, serum thyroxine and TRAb, thyroid ultrasound and orbital computed tomography. Trimming pared 6 bases from V and 0 bases from J, leaving 18 bases between. Germline-derived CDR1 and CDR2 are LNHDA and SQIVND (reference sequence). The CDR3 is made up of 18 amino acids.

The V call is TRBV19, the J call TRBJ1-6; TRBD1 might be the D (6 bases). Material: peripheral blood or thyroid tissue (not recorded which). The sequence was obtained from an adult man with Graves' disease, either hyperthyroidism or ophthalmopathy (not recorded which). The CDR3 nucleotides are TGTGCCAGTAGCAAGGACAGCCTTTCGAGCTCCTATAATTCACCCCTCCACTTT. This gives the protein CASSKDSLSSSYNSPLHF.